This T cell receptor beta chain was found in a study of OX40 agonist ivuxolimab in advanced cancers. Clones were read by immunoSEQ multiplex PCR, and TCRdb kept only the in-frame ones, dropping some. The sample includes about 56,000 clones, approximately 80% of them seen just once. The V gene lost 6 bases and the J gene lost 3 bases, with 16 bases spanning the gap. Germline-derived CDR1 and CDR2 are MDHEN and SYDVKM. This CDR3 has 15 amino acids. This clonotype originated in an adult with an advanced solid tumor such as melanoma, head and neck, liver or kidney cancer. This rearrangement joins TRBV28 to TRBJ2-3, with D perhaps matching TRBD1 or TRBD2 (5 bases each). The sample here was CD4+ or CD8+ T cells sorted from blood, taken in a trial of the OX40 agonist ivuxolimab. The DNA for the CDR3 is TGTGCCAGCAGCCGCCCGTTCGGGGCTACAGATACGCAGTATTTT. Translating it yields CASSRPFGATDTQYF. The full variable domain, rest sourced from reference TRBV28 and TRBJ2-3, is DVKVTQSSRYLVKRTGEKVFLECVQDMDHENMFWYRQDPGLGLRLIYFSYDVKMKEKGDIPEGYSVSREKKERFSLILESASTNQTSMYLCASSRPFGATDTQYFGPGTRLTVL.